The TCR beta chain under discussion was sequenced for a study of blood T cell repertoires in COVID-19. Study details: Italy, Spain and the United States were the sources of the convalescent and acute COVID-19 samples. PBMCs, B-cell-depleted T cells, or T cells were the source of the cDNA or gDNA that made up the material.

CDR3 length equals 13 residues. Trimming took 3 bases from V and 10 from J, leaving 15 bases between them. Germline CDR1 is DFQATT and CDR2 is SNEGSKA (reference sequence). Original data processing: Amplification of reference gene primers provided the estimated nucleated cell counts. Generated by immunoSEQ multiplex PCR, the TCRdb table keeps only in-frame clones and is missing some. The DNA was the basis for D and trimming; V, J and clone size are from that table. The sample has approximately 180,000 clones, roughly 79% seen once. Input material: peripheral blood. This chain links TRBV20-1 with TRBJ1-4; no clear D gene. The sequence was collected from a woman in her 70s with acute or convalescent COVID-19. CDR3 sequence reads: CSASHGVEGKLFF. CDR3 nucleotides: TGCAGTGCTAGTCATGGGGTAGAGGGAAAACTGTTTTTT.